The 28 T cell receptor beta chains listed next were all sequenced from one sample in a study of T cell responses to AZD1222 COVID-19 vaccine. Repertoires were generated with immunoSEQ multiplex PCR, while TCRdb's copy carries only in-frame clones and drops some. Of 200,000 or so clones in the sample, 90% to 95% are singletons; the top ten hold 9.2%. The source was peripheral blood, collected on day 0 of AZD1222 vaccination. The receptors originated from an adult in good health.

The rearrangement links TRBV12-3 or TRBV12-4 to TRBJ1-2; D is unclear. The ends were cut back, 1 base at V and 6 bases at J, with 9 bases in the middle. The CDR3 loop spans 13 amino acids. CDR3 bases: TGTGCCAGCAGTTTAGAACTTCCTAATGGCTACACCTTC. Its protein is CASSLELPNGYTF.

The chain is built from TRBV18 and TRBJ1-5, with unresolved D. Germline assignment: CDR1 KGHSH and CDR2 LQKENI. The CDR3 contains 16 residues. V lost 4 bases and J 3 bases, leaving 16 bases between the germline ends. This CDR3 is CASSRLMVSDNQPQHF. The CDR3 DNA follows: TGTGCCAGCTCACGTCTTATGGTTTCAGACAATCAGCCCCAGCATTTT.

The chain couples TRBV28 to TRBJ1-4; D unclear. The V end was cut by 8 bases, the J end by 0 bases, with 19 bases between. Per the germline V gene, CDR1 is MDHEN and CDR2 is SYDVKM. The CDR3 length is 17 residues. CDR3 sequence: CASLPWSAVATNEKLFF. The CDR3 DNA reads TGTGCCAGCCTCCCTTGGTCCGCCGTTGCAACTAATGAAAAACTGTTTTTT.

This chain links TRBV5-1 with TRBJ1-1, with 8 bases lining up with TRBD1. After removal of 1 base from V and 4 bases from J, the junction contained 3 bases not matched to a gene. The germline gives CDR1 SGHRS, CDR2 YFSETQ. The CDR3 loop spans 14 amino acids. The CDR3, as DNA: TGCGCCAGCAGCTTGATAACAGGGGGCACTGAAGCTTTCTTT. It translates to CASSLITGGTEAFF.

The chain couples TRBV7-9 to TRBJ1-4; D gene ambiguous. The CDR3 contains 13 residues. CDR1 and CDR2 (germline): SEHNR, FQNEAQ (reference sequence). The V end was cut by 5 bases, the J end by 11 bases, with 15 bases between. CDR3 residues: CASSPPGQSKLFF. CDR3 in DNA: TGTGCCAGCAGCCCTCCGGGCCAGTCCAAACTGTTTTTT.

The chain recombines TRBV5-3 with TRBJ2-3; D tentatively reads TRBD1 or TRBD2 (5 bases each). TRBV5-3 is given ORF status, its function remaining uncertain. V was pared by 9 bases and J by 0 bases, with 8 bases between. The CDR3 has 12 amino acids. CDR3 amino acids: CATWGSTDTQYF. The CDR3 DNA sequence: TGTGCCACGTGGGGGAGCACAGATACGCAGTATTTT.

The rearrangement uses TRBV7-3 and TRBJ2-1, with 10 bases lining up with TRBD2. The CDR3 has 16 amino acids. J gave up 8 bases and V 1 base, and 8 bases lay outside the gene matches. The germline gives CDR1 SGHTA, CDR2 FQGTGA. The CDR3, as DNA: TGTGCCAGCAGCTTAAAGGTAGCGGGAGGAGGGGATGAGCAGTTCTTC. The encoded protein is CASSLKVAGGGDEQFF.

The chain employs TRBV6-6 and TRBJ1-5, with D possibly TRBD1 on 6 matching bases. Trimming removed 5 bases from V and 0 bases from J, with 11 bases in between. Germline-derived CDR1 and CDR2 are MNHNY and SVGAGI (reference sequence). This CDR3 is 15 amino acids long. CDR3 sequence (DNA): TGTGCCAGCAGTCAAGGGACAACTAGCAATCAGCCCCAGCATTTT. Translated: CASSQGTTSNQPQHF.

The CDR3 DNA follows: TGTGCCAGCAGTTACCGGACAGGGTCGCCTGGAAACACCATATATTTT. It is translated as CASSYRTGSPGNTIYF. The chain couples TRBV6-6 to TRBJ1-3; 8 nucleotides match TRBD1. The germline gives CDR1 MNHNY, CDR2 SVGAGI (reference sequence). The CDR3 length is 16 residues. The trim removed 2 bases at V and 2 bases at J, leaving 5 bases unmatched.

CDR3 sequence reads: CASSQDSRPGGYTF. Here the CDR3 DNA reads TGTGCCAGCAGCCAAGATTCCCGGCCCGGCGGCTACACCTTC. The chain uses TRBV3-1 (or the pseudogene TRBV3-2) and TRBJ1-2; no definite D call. Germline V lookup: CDR1 LGHDT, CDR2 YNNKEL (reference sequence). There are 14 residues in the CDR3. V was trimmed by 0 bases and J by 8 bases, leaving 13 bases between them.

V usage is TRBV19 and J usage is TRBJ1-5, with D hard to call. With 5 bases removed from V and 3 bases from J, the gap between germline ends came to 8 bases. Germline V lookup: CDR1 LNHDA, CDR2 SQIVND (reference sequence). CDR3 size: 13 residues. The CDR3 region is CASSRRNNQPQHF. The CDR3 bases are TGTGCCAGTAGTCGACGGAACAATCAGCCCCAGCATTTT. Supplemented by reference TRBV19 and TRBJ1-5, the full variable domain reads DGGITQSPKYLFRKEGQNVTLSCEQNLNHDAMYWYRQDPGQGLRLIYYSQIVNDFQKGDIAEGYSVSREKKESFPLTVTSAQKNPTAFYLCASSRRNNQPQHFGDGTRLSIL.

The CDR3 spells CASSVNGGNTEAFF. Written as DNA, the CDR3 is TGTGCCAGCAGCGTCAACGGCGGGAACACTGAAGCTTTCTTT. This rearrangement joins TRBV7-3 to TRBJ1-1; D remains ambiguous. CDR1 is SGHTA, CDR2 FQGTGA, per germline. The CDR3 is 14 amino acids. Trimming removed 5 bases at V and 1 base at J, with 11 bases between.

V and J are TRBV20-1 and TRBJ2-5; the D is unclear. This CDR3 comprises 11 residues. Germline CDR1 and CDR2: DFQATT and SNEGSKA (reference sequence). Trimming took off 6 bases at V and 0 bases at J, with 5 bases between the two ends. CDR3 coding DNA: TGCAGTGCCGAGTACCAAGAGACCCAGTACTTC. Amino acid sequence: CSAEYQETQYF.

The chain has TRBV28 and TRBJ2-5; D is perhaps TRBD2 (6 bases). CDR1 and CDR2 from the germline V gene are MDHEN and SYDVKM. This CDR3 is built from 16 residues. Trimming shortened V by 1 base and J by 0 bases, and 12 bases separated the two germline ends. The CDR3 reads CASSLLVTGDQETQYF. For the CDR3, the DNA is TGTGCCAGCAGTTTATTAGTGACGGGGGACCAAGAGACCCAGTACTTC.

The chain carries TRBV9 and TRBJ2-7; weak D call: TRBD2 (6 bases). CDR3 length: 14 amino acids. Trimming took off 2 bases at V and 2 bases at J, with 11 bases between the two ends. CDR1 and CDR2 (germline): SGDLS, YYNGEE. CDR3 nucleotide sequence: TGTGCCAGCAGCGTGGCGGGATACCCCTACGAGCAGTACTTC. Its protein is CASSVAGYPYEQYF.

The chain recombines TRBV21-1 with TRBJ2-2; the D segment call TRBD2 is taken from the table without a DNA check. TRBV21-1 counts as a pseudogene. This CDR3 region has 15 residues. The CDR3 DNA sequence: TGTGCCAGCAGCAGCGGCGGGAGAAAAACCGGGGAGCTGTTTTTT. Translating gives CASSSGGRKTGELFF.

As to this clone: Mismatch with germline at one junction end may stem from a read error. The chain joins TRBV7-7 to TRBJ2-7, with TRBD2 identical over 10 bases. The germline V gene has CDR1 SSHAT and CDR2 FNYEAQ (reference sequence). The CDR3 consists of 15 residues. CDR3 bases: TGTGCTAGCAGCTTAGCAGCGGGAGGGGATTACGAGCAGTACTTC. This codes for CASSLAAGGDYEQYF.

V and J are TRBV6-2 or TRBV6-3 and TRBJ2-7; 9 nucleotides agree with TRBD2. The CDR3 is made up of 16 amino acids. Per the germline V gene, CDR1 is MNHEY and CDR2 is SVGEGT. Trimming at V came to 2 bases and at J to 0 bases, leaving 5 bases not matched to a gene. CDR3 protein: CASSYPSGTASYEQYF. DNA for the CDR3: TGTGCCAGCAGTTACCCTAGCGGGACCGCCTCCTACGAGCAGTACTTC.

J is TRBJ2-7 and V is TRBV2; TRBD1 is a possible D gene (6 bases). Germline CDR1 and CDR2: SNHLY and FYNNEI. Trimming stripped 3 bases from V and 2 bases from J, with 20 bases between. The CDR3 runs to 17 residues. Here the CDR3 DNA reads TGTGCCAGCAGTGACTCCCAGACAGGCTATCCGACCTACGAGCAGTACTTC. Encoded protein: CASSDSQTGYPTYEQYF.

The chain is built from TRBV18 and TRBJ2-1; 8 bases align to TRBD2. The CDR3 is 14 amino acids. The J segment lost 5 bases and the V segment lost 8 bases, leaving 8 bases of the junction unmatched. From germline, CDR1 is KGHSH and CDR2 LQKENI. The CDR3 DNA sequence: TGTGCCAGCCGACAGTCGGGAGGGGACAATGAGCAGTTCTTC. Translated, it gives CASRQSGGDNEQFF.

This rearrangement joins TRBV9 to TRBJ2-2, with D unclear. The CDR3 is 15 residues long. Trimming stripped 0 bases from V and 4 bases from J, with 10 bases between. The germline gives CDR1 SGDLS, CDR2 YYNGEE. CDR3 nucleotides: TGTGCCAGCAGCGTAGGGAACGGGCGCACCGGGGAGCTGTTTTTT. Residues: CASSVGNGRTGELFF.

This clone was observed once. The chain couples TRBV2 to TRBJ2-7; 9 bases line up with TRBD1. Germline values: CDR1 SNHLY, CDR2 FYNNEI. This CDR3 has 16 amino acids. Losses at the gene ends were 8 bases for V and 0 bases for J; bases not matched to a gene: 11. The CDR3 loop is CASPDRGLLISYEQYF. DNA for the CDR3: TGTGCCAGCCCGGACAGGGGTCTACTTATCTCCTACGAGCAGTACTTC. Using reference TRBV2 and TRBJ2-7 for the parts outside the CDR3, the full variable domain is EPEVTQTPSHQVTQMGQEVILRCVPISNHLYFYWYRQILGQKVEFLVSFYNNEISEKSEIFDDQFSVERPDGSNFTLKIRSTKLEDSAMYFCASPDRGLLISYEQYFGPGTRLTVT.

The rearrangement uses TRBV27 and TRBJ1-2, with TRBD1 as a possible D gene (6 bases). The V end was cut by 5 bases, the J end by 5 bases, with 12 bases between. Germline V gene data show CDR1 as MNHEY and CDR2 as SMNVEV (reference sequence). The CDR3 is 13 amino acids. The CDR3 DNA reads TGTGCCAGCAGTCGCACAGGGACTTATGGCTACACCTTC. This translates into CASSRTGTYGYTF.

The chain is built from TRBV5-1 and TRBJ2-7; D remains ambiguous. CDR1 SGHRS and CDR2 YFSETQ come from the germline V gene. The CDR3 sequence is 14 residues long. Deletions cut 2 bases from V and 1 base from J, with 10 bases between. The CDR3 bases are TGCGCCAGCAGCTTTGGTACAAATTCCTACGAGCAGTACTTC. Protein product: CASSFGTNSYEQYF.

The V call is TRBV28, the J call TRBJ2-5, with D tentatively TRBD1 or TRBD2 (5 bases each). Trimming pared 3 bases from V and 3 bases from J, leaving 17 bases between. CDR1 is MDHEN and CDR2 is SYDVKM in the germline V gene. The CDR3 consists of 16 residues. Here the CDR3 DNA reads TGTGCCAGCAGTTTTGGGGCGGAGGAGCTAAAAGAGACCCAGTACTTC. It translates to CASSFGAEELKETQYF.

At least ten counts were recorded for this clone. The junction departs from germline at one end; a sequencing error may be responsible. The chain uses TRBV7-7 and TRBJ2-1, with 10 bases fitting TRBD2. Germline lookup yields CDR1 SSHAT and CDR2 FNYEAQ (reference sequence). This CDR3 contains 15 residues. The chain's CDR3 is CASSVGLAVDNEQFF. The DNA of the CDR3 is TGTGCTAGCAGCGTCGGACTAGCGGTCGACAATGAGCAGTTCTTC.

The rearrangement links TRBV6-5 to TRBJ1-1; weak D call: TRBD1 (6 bases). CDR1 MNHEY and CDR2 SVGAGI come from the germline V gene. Trimming left V 6 bases short and J 2 bases short, with 13 bases between. The CDR3 runs 14 residues. The CDR3 reads CASRLQGPNTEAFF. CDR3 coding DNA: TGTGCCAGCAGATTACAGGGCCCTAACACTGAAGCTTTCTTT.

The V and J genes are TRBV28 and TRBJ1-5; 7 bases agree with TRBD1. Germline CDR1 MDHEN, CDR2 SYDVKM. This CDR3 contains 17 residues. V was clipped by 4 bases and J by 0 bases; unmatched bases: 9. CDR3: CASSSIGQVNSNQPQHF. The CDR3 DNA sequence: TGTGCCAGCAGTTCGATAGGACAGGTTAATAGCAATCAGCCCCAGCATTTT.